A selection of T cell receptor beta chains follows, all from one sample in a study of T cell repertoires in cytomegalovirus infection. TCRdb processed the reads anew with MiXCR; each CDR3 protein has one entry. The data show about 480,000 distinct CDR3 sequences, 30% to 35% seen once. These receptors' antigens are unknown. The specimen comprised cultured PBMCs, sampled from culture after CMV antigen stimulation. All receptors come from a human donor in good health (CMV status not recorded). Some clones in this sample may be carry-over from other donors' samples. CDR3s leave out the opening cysteine and the closing phenylalanine or tryptophan. A D gene is named only where the DNA matches it firmly.

V gene	CDR3 length	J gene	D gene	CDR3 protein
TRBV7-6	14	TRBJ2-2	TRBD2	ASSPTGGYGTGELF
TRBV7-6	13	TRBJ1-1	TRBD1	ASSLRATGGYEAF
TRBV19	19	TRBJ1-3	.	ASRSWTPGPERIGVGNTIY
TRBV19	12	TRBJ1-5	TRBD1	ASSKGTDYQPQH
TRBV7-8	16	TRBJ1-2	TRBD1	ASSLYPLGQGSNYGYT
TRBV10-3	12	TRBJ2-3	.	AISDRDSTDTQY
TRBV12-3/TRBV12-4	13	TRBJ2-2	TRBD2	ASSFRGGGTGELF
TRBV7-2	14	TRBJ2-1	TRBD2	ASSFGLAGDQSEQF
TRBV7-2	15	TRBJ2-6	TRBD1	ASSFRQGPPGANVLT
TRBV28	14	TRBJ2-1	.	ASSPSWGEKLNEQF
TRBV7-2	14	TRBJ2-1	.	ASSLGRARSYNEQF
TRBV6-6	12	TRBJ2-5	.	ASSQGLPTETQY
TRBV7-7	15	TRBJ2-2	TRBD1	ASSFTPATGVTGELF